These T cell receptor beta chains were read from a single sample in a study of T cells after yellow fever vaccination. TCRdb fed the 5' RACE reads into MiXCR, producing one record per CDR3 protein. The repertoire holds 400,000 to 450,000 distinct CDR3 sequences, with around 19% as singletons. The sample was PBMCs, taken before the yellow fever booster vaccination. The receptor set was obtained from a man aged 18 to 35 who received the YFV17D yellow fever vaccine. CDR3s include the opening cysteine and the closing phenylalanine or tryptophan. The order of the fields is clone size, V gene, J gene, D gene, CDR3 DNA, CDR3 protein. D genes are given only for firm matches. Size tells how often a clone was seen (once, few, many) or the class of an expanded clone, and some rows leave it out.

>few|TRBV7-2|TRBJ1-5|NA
TGTGCCAGCAGCTTTTTCAATAGCAATCAGCCCCAGCATTTT
CASSFFNSNQPQHF
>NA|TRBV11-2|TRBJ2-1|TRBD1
TGTGCCAGCAGCTTAGCGACAGGGCTCGGAAGGGAGCAGTTCTTC
CASSLATGLGREQFF
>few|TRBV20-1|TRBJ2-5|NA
TGCAGTGCGGAGATTCAAGAGACCCAGTACTTC
CSAEIQETQYF
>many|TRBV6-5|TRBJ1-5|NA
TGTGCCAGCAGTTACGGCCAGAGCAATCAGCCCCAGCATTTT
CASSYGQSNQPQHF
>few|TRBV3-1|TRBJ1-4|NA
TGTGCCAGCAGCGGACAGCATGAAAAACTGTTTTTT
CASSGQHEKLFF
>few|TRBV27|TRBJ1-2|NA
TGTGCCAGCAGTTTAATGGCTAACTATGGCTACACCTTC
CASSLMANYGYTF
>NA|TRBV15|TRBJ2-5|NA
TGTGCCACCAGCAGAGGATGGGAGACCCAGTACTTC
CATSRGWETQYF
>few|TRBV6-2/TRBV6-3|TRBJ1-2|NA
TGTGCCAGCAGCACCCTCGAGGGCGGCTATGGCTACACCTTC
CASSTLEGGYGYTF
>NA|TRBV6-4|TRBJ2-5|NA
TGTGCCAGCAGTGGGATGGAGACCCAGTACTTC
CASSGMETQYF
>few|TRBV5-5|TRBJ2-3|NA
TGTGCCAGCAGCCTAAGCGGTAGCGGACTCCCCGATACGCAGTATTTT
CASSLSGSGLPDTQYF
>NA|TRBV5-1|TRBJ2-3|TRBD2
TGCGACAGCAGCCCCTCCTCCGGGACTAGCGGCACAGATACGCAGTATTTT
CDSSPSSGTSGTDTQYF
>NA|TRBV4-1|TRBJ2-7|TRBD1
TGCGCCAGCAGCCAAGCCGGGACAGGGGCCTACGAGCAGTACTTC
CASSQAGTGAYEQYF
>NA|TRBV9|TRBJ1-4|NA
TGTGCCAGCAGCCCGGGGGTGGCAACTAATGAAAAACTGTTTTTT
CASSPGVATNEKLFF
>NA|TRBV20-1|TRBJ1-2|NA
TGCAGTGCTAGAAGGCCCTATGGCTACACCTTC
CSARRPYGYTF
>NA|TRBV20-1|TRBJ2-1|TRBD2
TGCAGTGGACAACGGGGGGGTGTCTACAATGAGCAGTTCTTC
CSGQRGGVYNEQFF
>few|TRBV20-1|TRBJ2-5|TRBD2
TGCAGTGCTCCCCCTGGGGTAGCGGGCCCAGAAGTGCCAGAGACCCAGTACTTC
CSAPPGVAGPEVPETQYF
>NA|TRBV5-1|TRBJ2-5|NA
TGCGCCAGCAGCTCGCGGACGGTCCAAGAGACCCAGTACTTC
CASSSRTVQETQYF
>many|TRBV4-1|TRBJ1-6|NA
TGCGCCAGCAGCCAAGGGAGTAGACCCCAATCACCCCTCCACTTT
CASSQGSRPQSPLHF
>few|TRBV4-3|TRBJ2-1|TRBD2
TGCGCCAGCAGCGGGGCAGCGGGGGGGCGCAATGAGCAGTTCTTC
CASSGAAGGRNEQFF
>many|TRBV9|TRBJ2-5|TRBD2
TGTGCCAGCAGCTTTAGCGGGGGGGGAGGAGAGACCCAGTACTTC
CASSFSGGGGETQYF
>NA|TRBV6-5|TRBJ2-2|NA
TGTGCCAGCAGCCGACAGCAGAACACCGGGGAGCTGTTTTTT
CASSRQQNTGELFF
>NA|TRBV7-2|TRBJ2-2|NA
TGTGCCAGCAGCTTGGGCCTTAGGGGGGAGCTGTTTTTT
CASSLGLRGELFF
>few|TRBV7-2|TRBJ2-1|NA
TGTGCCAGCAGCGTTCTGCGGGGCGCCAGCTCCTACAATGAGCAGTTCTTC
CASSVLRGASSYNEQFF
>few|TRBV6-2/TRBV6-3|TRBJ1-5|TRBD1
TGTGCCAGCAGGACGACAGGGGGCCATCAGCCCCAGCATTTT
CASRTTGGHQPQHF
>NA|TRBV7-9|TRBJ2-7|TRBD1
TGTGCCAGCAGCTTAGGCTCCGTAACAGGGGGCCTCGACGAGCAGTACTTC
CASSLGSVTGGLDEQYF
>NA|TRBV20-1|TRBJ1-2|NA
TGCAGTGCTAGACGTAGGAATATCCCGGGGGTGGGCTACACCTTC
CSARRRNIPGVGYTF
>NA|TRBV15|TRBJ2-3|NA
TGTGCCACCAGCAGAGATCAGGGAGATACGCAGTATTTT
CATSRDQGDTQYF
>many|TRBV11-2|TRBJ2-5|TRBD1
TGTGCCAGCAGCTTAGCAGGGGGCGCGGAGACCCAGTACTTC
CASSLAGGAETQYF
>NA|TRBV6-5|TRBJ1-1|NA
TGTGCCAGCGGTATGAACACTGAAGCTTTCTTT
CASGMNTEAFF
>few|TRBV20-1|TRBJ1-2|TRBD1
TGCAGTCCTAGGGGGACAGTAAGCCCTAACTATGGCTACACCTTC
CSPRGTVSPNYGYTF
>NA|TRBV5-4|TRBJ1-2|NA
TGTGCCAGCAGGGGGACCGAGACTAACTATGGCTACACCTTC
CASRGTETNYGYTF
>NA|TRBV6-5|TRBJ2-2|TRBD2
TGTGCCAGCAGTTACTCAATAGCGGGGGCCACCGGGGAGCTGTTTTTT
CASSYSIAGATGELFF
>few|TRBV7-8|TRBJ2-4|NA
TGTGCCAGCAGCTTGGCATACGTTCTAGGCGACATTCAGTACTTC
CASSLAYVLGDIQYF
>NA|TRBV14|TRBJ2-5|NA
TGTGCCAGCAGCCATAACACAGGGAGTCGGGAGACCCAGTACTTC
CASSHNTGSRETQYF
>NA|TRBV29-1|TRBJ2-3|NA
TGCAGCGTTTACCAAGATACGCAGTATTTT
CSVYQDTQYF
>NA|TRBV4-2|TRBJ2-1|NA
TGTGCCAGCAGCCATGCGGGCGACCAGGAGCAGTTCTTC
CASSHAGDQEQFF
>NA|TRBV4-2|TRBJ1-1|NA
TGTGCCAGCAGCCAAGATCTCTGGGGGGGGCTGGGTGAAGCTTTCTTT
CASSQDLWGGLGEAFF
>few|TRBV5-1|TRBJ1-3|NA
TGCGCCAGCAGCTTGGCGACAGTCTTCTCTGGAAACACCATATATTTT
CASSLATVFSGNTIYF
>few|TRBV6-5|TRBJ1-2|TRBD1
TGTGCCAGCAGTTTGGACAGGGCCCCCCCACTGTCCGTGAATGGCTACACCTTC
CASSLDRAPPLSVNGYTF
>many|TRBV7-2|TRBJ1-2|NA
TGTGCCAGCAGCTTAGTCGGTGGGGAAAACTATGGCTACACCTTC
CASSLVGGENYGYTF
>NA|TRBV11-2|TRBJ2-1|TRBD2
TGTGCCAGCAGATCGCGGGGGGTTGGGAATGAGCAGTTCTTC
CASRSRGVGNEQFF